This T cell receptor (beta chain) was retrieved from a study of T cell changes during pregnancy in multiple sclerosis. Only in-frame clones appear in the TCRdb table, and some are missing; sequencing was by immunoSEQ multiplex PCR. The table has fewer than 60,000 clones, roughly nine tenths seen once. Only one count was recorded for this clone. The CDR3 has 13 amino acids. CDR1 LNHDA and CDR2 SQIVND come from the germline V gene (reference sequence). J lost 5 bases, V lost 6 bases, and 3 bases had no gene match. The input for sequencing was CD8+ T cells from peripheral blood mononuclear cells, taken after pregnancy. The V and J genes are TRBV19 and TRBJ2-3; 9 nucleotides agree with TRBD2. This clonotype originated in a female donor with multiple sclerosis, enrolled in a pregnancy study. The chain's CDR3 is CASSGTSLDTQYF. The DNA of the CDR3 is TGTGCCAGTAGCGGGACTAGCCTAGATACGCAGTATTTT.